Listed below are T cell receptor beta chains from one sample, sequenced in a study of long-term antiretroviral therapy in people with HIV. The assay was immunoSEQ multiplex PCR, and TCRdb's table has in-frame clones only and misses some. The table has around 15,000 clones, about 86% seen once; the top ten hold 7% to 10%. The source was unsorted PBMCs, collected 0.1 years after starting antiretroviral therapy. The receptors come from a man between 18 and 29 years old with HIV. CDR3s include the opening cysteine and the closing phenylalanine or tryptophan. D genes are given only for firm matches. Only part of the rows carry a size: once, few, many, or a class if the clone is expanded.

d_gene: -; j_gene: TRBJ1-2; v_gene: TRBV7-6; abundance: -; CDR3nt: TGTGCCAGCAGAAAGACCTATGGCTACACCTTC; CDR3aa: CASRKTYGYTF
d_gene: -; j_gene: TRBJ1-1; v_gene: TRBV7-6; abundance: -; CDR3nt: TGTGCCAGCAGCTCCGATATTGCAGAAGCTTTCTTT; CDR3aa: CASSSDIAEAFF
d_gene: -; j_gene: TRBJ1-1; v_gene: TRBV6-6; abundance: -; CDR3nt: TGTGCCAGCATTCCAACGGTGGAGGGCATGAACACTGAAGCTTTCTTT; CDR3aa: CASIPTVEGMNTEAFF
d_gene: -; j_gene: TRBJ2-5; v_gene: TRBV2; abundance: -; CDR3nt: TGTGCCAGCAGTGAGGGAGGGGGGGCCCAAGAGACCCAGTACTTC; CDR3aa: CASSEGGGAQETQYF
d_gene: -; j_gene: TRBJ2-5; v_gene: TRBV11-1; abundance: -; CDR3nt: TGTGCCAGCAGCTCCTCCATAGGATATGCAGAGACCCAGTACTTC; CDR3aa: CASSSSIGYAETQYF
d_gene: -; j_gene: TRBJ2-7; v_gene: TRBV29-1; abundance: -; CDR3nt: TGCAGCGTTGAGGGCGGAAGGGACCGGTCCTACGAGCAGTACTTC; CDR3aa: CSVEGGRDRSYEQYF
d_gene: TRBD1; j_gene: TRBJ2-3; v_gene: TRBV13; abundance: -; CDR3nt: TGTGCCAGCAGCGTCTACAGGGGGAGCACAGATACGCAGTATTTT; CDR3aa: CASSVYRGSTDTQYF
d_gene: -; j_gene: TRBJ2-7; v_gene: TRBV27; abundance: few; CDR3nt: TGTGCCAGCAGTTTAGACTTCACTCGCGAGCAGTACTTC; CDR3aa: CASSLDFTREQYF
d_gene: -; j_gene: TRBJ2-1; v_gene: TRBV11-2; abundance: once; CDR3nt: TGTGCCAGCAGCTCATTGAGGGCCTATGAGCAGTTCTTC; CDR3aa: CASSSLRAYEQFF
d_gene: -; j_gene: TRBJ2-1; v_gene: TRBV2; abundance: -; CDR3nt: TGTGCCACCACCCCGGGGGCGGGCTCCTACAATGAGCAGTTCTTC; CDR3aa: CATTPGAGSYNEQFF
d_gene: -; j_gene: TRBJ2-1; v_gene: TRBV4-1; abundance: -; CDR3nt: TGCGCCAGCAGCCAAGCACAACTTCCCGGAATGTTCTTC; CDR3aa: CASSQAQLPGMFF
d_gene: -; j_gene: TRBJ1-1; v_gene: TRBV6-1; abundance: -; CDR3nt: TGTGCCAGCAGTGCAGGGGTGAACACTGAAGCTTTCTTT; CDR3aa: CASSAGVNTEAFF
d_gene: -; j_gene: TRBJ1-2; v_gene: TRBV15; abundance: -; CDR3nt: TGTGCCACCAGCAGAGATACCCGGGGATATGGCTACACCTTC; CDR3aa: CATSRDTRGYGYTF
d_gene: -; j_gene: TRBJ1-2; v_gene: TRBV30; abundance: -; CDR3nt: TGTGCCTGGAGAATACATAGGGGCCCTAGTACTTACTACACCTTC; CDR3aa: CAWRIHRGPSTYYTF
d_gene: -; j_gene: TRBJ1-1; v_gene: TRBV15; abundance: -; CDR3nt: TGTGCCACCAGCAGAGGGAGGGATTGGTACGAAGCTTTCTTT; CDR3aa: CATSRGRDWYEAFF
d_gene: TRBD2; j_gene: TRBJ2-7; v_gene: TRBV9; abundance: -; CDR3nt: TGTGCCAGCAGCCGGGGGGGACCCTACGAGCAGTACTTC; CDR3aa: CASSRGGPYEQYF
d_gene: -; j_gene: TRBJ1-5; v_gene: TRBV5-1; abundance: -; CDR3nt: TGCGCCAGCAGCTTGAAAACTAACAGGGATCTCAATCAGCCCCAGCATTTT; CDR3aa: CASSLKTNRDLNQPQHF
d_gene: TRBD1; j_gene: TRBJ1-5; v_gene: TRBV15; abundance: -; CDR3nt: TGTGCCACCAGCGTTCGGGACAGGGGAGAACAGCCCCAGCATTTT; CDR3aa: CATSVRDRGEQPQHF
d_gene: -; j_gene: TRBJ1-2; v_gene: TRBV29-1; abundance: few; CDR3nt: TGCAGCGTTTCCGGGGATGGCTACACCTTC; CDR3aa: CSVSGDGYTF
d_gene: -; j_gene: TRBJ2-1; v_gene: TRBV9; abundance: -; CDR3nt: TGTGCCAGCAGCGTAGGTGCGGGTGCCCTGTTTGATGAGCAGTTCTTC; CDR3aa: CASSVGAGALFDEQFF
d_gene: TRBD1; j_gene: TRBJ1-5; v_gene: TRBV11-3; abundance: few; CDR3nt: TGTGCCAGCAACTCTACCGAGGGACAGTTTAATCAGCCCCAGCATTTT; CDR3aa: CASNSTEGQFNQPQHF
d_gene: TRBD2; j_gene: TRBJ2-1; v_gene: TRBV27; abundance: -; CDR3nt: TGTGCCAGCTCCTCCCACAGTAGCGGGAGCCATGAGCAGTTCTTC; CDR3aa: CASSSHSSGSHEQFF
d_gene: TRBD2; j_gene: TRBJ2-3; v_gene: TRBV4-3; abundance: -; CDR3nt: TGCGCCAGCAGCCAAGAAGGAACGGGGGGTGCAGATACGCAGTATTTT; CDR3aa: CASSQEGTGGADTQYF
d_gene: -; j_gene: TRBJ2-7; v_gene: TRBV4-2; abundance: -; CDR3nt: TGTGCCAGCAGCCAACTTCCGAGTACCTACGAGCAGTACTTC; CDR3aa: CASSQLPSTYEQYF
d_gene: -; j_gene: TRBJ2-7; v_gene: TRBV27; abundance: -; CDR3nt: TGTGCCAGCAGTCCGACGGGCTACGAGCAGTACTTC; CDR3aa: CASSPTGYEQYF
d_gene: -; j_gene: TRBJ2-1; v_gene: TRBV18; abundance: -; CDR3nt: TGTGCCAGCTCACCCCGATTCTCGTTCGGAGACAATGAGCAGTTCTTC; CDR3aa: CASSPRFSFGDNEQFF
d_gene: -; j_gene: TRBJ1-1; v_gene: TRBV10-3; abundance: -; CDR3nt: TGTGCCATCAGTACGGGACCCCTGAACGGGAGGACTGAAGCTTTCTTT; CDR3aa: CAISTGPLNGRTEAFF
d_gene: -; j_gene: TRBJ2-4; v_gene: TRBV10-3; abundance: -; CDR3nt: TGTGCCATCCTCGCAGAAGCCAAAAACATTCAGTACTTC; CDR3aa: CAILAEAKNIQYF
d_gene: -; j_gene: TRBJ2-1; v_gene: TRBV7-9; abundance: -; CDR3nt: TGTGCCAGCAACCCCTGGGGTCCGGGAGTTCATAATGAGCAGTTCTTC; CDR3aa: CASNPWGPGVHNEQFF
d_gene: TRBD1; j_gene: TRBJ1-2; v_gene: TRBV30; abundance: -; CDR3nt: TGTGCCTGGAGTAACAGGGGGCCTGGCTACACCTTC; CDR3aa: CAWSNRGPGYTF
d_gene: -; j_gene: TRBJ1-1; v_gene: TRBV11-2; abundance: -; CDR3nt: TGTGCCAGCAGCTTATATTCGCACACTGAAGCTTTCTTT; CDR3aa: CASSLYSHTEAFF
d_gene: -; j_gene: TRBJ1-1; v_gene: TRBV9; abundance: -; CDR3nt: TGTGCCAGCGGTGTAGAGTCGGCTTTCTTT; CDR3aa: CASGVESAFF
d_gene: -; j_gene: TRBJ1-1; v_gene: TRBV11-1; abundance: -; CDR3nt: TGTGCCAGCAGCGCCGGAGGGTGGACCACTGAAGCTTTCTTT; CDR3aa: CASSAGGWTTEAFF
d_gene: TRBD2; j_gene: TRBJ2-7; v_gene: TRBV6-5; abundance: -; CDR3nt: TGTGCCAGCAGAAAGACTAGCGGATCCTACGAGCAGTACTTC; CDR3aa: CASRKTSGSYEQYF
d_gene: -; j_gene: TRBJ1-1; v_gene: TRBV21-1; abundance: -; CDR3nt: TGTGCCAGCAGCAAAATCTCGCGGGACCTCGAAGCTTTCTTT; CDR3aa: CASSKISRDLEAFF
d_gene: TRBD1; j_gene: TRBJ2-7; v_gene: TRBV11-2; abundance: -; CDR3nt: TGTGCCAGCAGCTCGGGGACAGGCATAGACGAGCAGTACTTC; CDR3aa: CASSSGTGIDEQYF
d_gene: TRBD1; j_gene: TRBJ2-7; v_gene: TRBV11-2; abundance: -; CDR3nt: TGTGCCAGCAGCTCCCGGGACAGCCTGTCCTACGAGCAGTACTTC; CDR3aa: CASSSRDSLSYEQYF
d_gene: TRBD2; j_gene: TRBJ2-1; v_gene: TRBV25-1; abundance: -; CDR3nt: TGTGCCACCGGACTAGCGGGCTTCTATGAGCAGTTCTTC; CDR3aa: CATGLAGFYEQFF
d_gene: -; j_gene: TRBJ1-2; v_gene: TRBV29-1; abundance: -; CDR3nt: TGCAGCGTTGAAGGGGGCGCCTATGGCTACACCTTC; CDR3aa: CSVEGGAYGYTF
d_gene: -; j_gene: TRBJ1-5; v_gene: TRBV7-9; abundance: -; CDR3nt: TGTGCCAGCAGCTTAGACATTTCTAACAATCAGCCCCAGCATTTT; CDR3aa: CASSLDISNNQPQHF
d_gene: -; j_gene: TRBJ2-1; v_gene: TRBV2; abundance: -; CDR3nt: TGTGCCAGCACTGAACAGGGACCCAGCAATGAGCAGTTCTTC; CDR3aa: CASTEQGPSNEQFF
d_gene: -; j_gene: TRBJ1-5; v_gene: TRBV6-1; abundance: -; CDR3nt: TGTGCCAGCACCGGGGACATCCGTCAGCCCCAGCATTTT; CDR3aa: CASTGDIRQPQHF
d_gene: -; j_gene: TRBJ2-7; v_gene: TRBV6-1; abundance: -; CDR3nt: TGTGCCAGCAGTGGGGCAGTCCCCTACGAGCAGTACTTC; CDR3aa: CASSGAVPYEQYF